This TCR beta chain is from a study of identical twins (dated by TCRdb to the mid-2010s). Regarding the study in general: To test whether fetal clonotypes persist, this study deep-sequenced TCR alpha and beta repertoires from monozygotic twins, from unrelated adults of various ages, and from cord blood. To rule out contamination, replicate twin experiments were performed at different times with different library preparation protocols. The full study reports these points: Because the same donors could not be followed over many years, the conclusions depended on cross-sectional statistical analysis. Out-of-frame TCR alpha sequences shared between twins showed an excess of low generation-probability sequences compared with coincidental sharing between unrelated individuals. Excess twin sharing in beta out-of-frame sequences was weaker because fewer shared sequences lowered the signal-to-noise ratio. Fewer insertions were carried by abundant cord blood beta clonotypes, a similar but weaker trend appeared in young adult naive repertoires, and no such trend appeared in memory repertoires. Out-of-frame TCR alpha sharing in monozygotic twins was systematically underestimated by recombination models, whereas sharing between unrelated individuals was in agreement with the recombination models. Zero-insertion analyses could be partly confounded by invariant T cells such as MAIT and iNKT, although diverse VJ usage argued against such confounding for most clonotypes.

Every donor in the study was a healthy Caucasian. The study also sequenced three unrelated non-twin adults: a male aged 18 to 30, a male aged 50 to 59 and a female aged 50 to 59. Miltenyi CD45RO+ enrichment and human naive T-cell isolation kits were used to isolate memory (CD45RO+) and naive T cells from PBMC. This clonotype occurred a few times. Its antigen remains unidentified. Base qualities are not provided; no much larger clone lies one nucleotide away. The protocol used for the library was 5' RACE. Sequencer: Illumina HiSeq 2000. A universal primer binding site was introduced by template switching, and a unique molecular identifier was present in the final cDNA, enabling accurate counting of TCR cDNA molecules. First-strand cDNA for TCR alpha and beta chains was synthesized from specific primers in the conserved constant-segment region. Each cDNA library was double barcoded, with a SMART-Mk sample barcode plus Illumina barcodes, to control for contamination. TruSeq adapter sequences along with Illumina sample barcodes were introduced in two successive PCR steps. Sequencing of the TCR alpha and beta cDNA libraries was done on the Illumina HiSeq platform using custom primers. On the study's bioinformatics: Raw reads were processed with MiGEC to extract unique molecular identifiers, and MiXCR was used to determine CDR3 positions. For each individual, recombination models were inferred using an EM algorithm with the repgenHMM and IGoR tools. The tcR package in R was used for shared clonotype analysis, with sharing normalized by the product of cloneset sizes. Out-of-frame nonproductive sequences were analyzed to study raw recombination free of thymic and clonal selection effects. TCRdb applied fastp at Q25 and MiXCR to the public reads, then kept only in-frame beta chains. Every entry covers one CDR3 protein and lists the most common genes and DNA from its rows. What appears here as the V and J calls and clone size reflects TCRdb's work, not the paper's. The sample table lists roughly 710,000 distinct CDR3 sequences, 6% to 6.5% of them with a count of one. The top ten hold around 1.9% of the sample.

The material sequenced was naive T cells sorted from blood. According to the study, the label for this sample's cell subset or site signals: cells isolated with a human naive T-cell isolation kit. The sequence derives from a man aged 18 to 29 in good health.

The DNA sequence is given as TGTGCCAGCAGTGACTATGCAGGCTTGGCCACTGAAGCTTTCTTT. This encodes CASSDYAGLATEAFF. The V and J genes are TRBV25-1 and TRBJ1-1; the D gene is not confidently resolved. CDR1 and CDR2 were assigned from the germline V gene as MGHDK and SYGVNS. Including cysteine and phenylalanine, the CDR3 has 15 amino acids. The entry retains the CDR3 DNA only, 45 bases that are in frame from base 1. Trimming costs V 3 bases and J 4 bases, and their ends lie 15 bases apart.